This T cell receptor (beta chain) was observed in a study of human T cells and chemical hapten exposure. As the library was built, unique molecular identifiers were attached to individual cDNA molecules. Each CDR3 protein gets one entry after TCRdb re-called the RACE reads with MiXCR. The sample holds 100,000 or so distinct CDR3 sequences, approximately 11% seen once. Time point defined: patch test 2, 6 weeks after DPC sensitization. Treatment of the sample: therapeutic diphenylcyclopropenone sensitization with weekly scalp DPC. The receptor comes from a man aged 35-49 years with alopecia areata. Some clones in this sample may be carry-over from other donors' samples. Specimen: whole blood, collected in connection with sensitization to the hapten diphenylcyclopropenone (DPC).

CDR3 sequence: CASSLTGTPNEKLFF. The CDR3 region has the DNA TGTGCCAGCAGCTTAACCGGAACACCAAATGAAAAACTGTTTTTT. V gene TRBV7-2 combines with J gene TRBJ1-4; D remains ambiguous. The CDR3 has 15 residues. The V and J ends lost 2 bases and 5 bases respectively, with 12 bases between them. CDR1 SGHTA and CDR2 FQGNSA come from the germline V gene.